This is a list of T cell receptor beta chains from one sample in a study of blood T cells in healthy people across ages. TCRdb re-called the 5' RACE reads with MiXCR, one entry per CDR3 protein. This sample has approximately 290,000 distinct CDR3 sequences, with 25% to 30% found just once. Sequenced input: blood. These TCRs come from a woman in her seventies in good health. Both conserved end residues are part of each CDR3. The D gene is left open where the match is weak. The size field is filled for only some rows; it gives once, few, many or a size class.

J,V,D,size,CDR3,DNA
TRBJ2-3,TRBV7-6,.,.,CASSFFRGEDTQYF,TGTGCCAGCAGCTTTTTCAGGGGAGAGGATACGCAGTATTTT
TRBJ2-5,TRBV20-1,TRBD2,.,CSATLAGEQETQYF,TGCAGTGCTACCCTAGCGGGGGAACAAGAGACCCAGTACTTC
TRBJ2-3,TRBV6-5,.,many,CASKRRANSDTQYF,TGTGCCAGCAAACGACGGGCCAATTCAGATACGCAGTATTTT
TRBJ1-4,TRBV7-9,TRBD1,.,CASSQGQSSTNEKLFF,TGTGCCAGCAGCCAGGGACAGTCCTCAACTAATGAAAAACTGTTTTTT
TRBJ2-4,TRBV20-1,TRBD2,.,CSAGGLAGGGVKNIQYF,TGCAGTGCTGGGGGACTAGCGGGAGGGGGGGTCAAAAACATTCAGTACTTC
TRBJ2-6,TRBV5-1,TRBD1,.,CASKPGQGNSGANVLTF,TGCGCCAGCAAGCCGGGACAGGGGAACTCTGGGGCCAACGTCCTGACTTTC
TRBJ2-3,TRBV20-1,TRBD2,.,CGVLLAGSDTQYF,TGCGGCGTTTTGCTAGCGGGATCAGATACGCAGTATTTT
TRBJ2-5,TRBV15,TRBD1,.,CATSNDRGGLESSQETQYF,TGTGCCACCAGCAATGACAGGGGCGGTCTAGAAAGTAGCCAAGAGACCCAGTACTTC
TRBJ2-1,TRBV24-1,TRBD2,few,CATSDPGTSGVSEQFF,TGTGCCACCAGTGATCCCGGGACTAGCGGGGTCAGTGAGCAGTTCTTC
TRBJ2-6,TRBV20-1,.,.,CSARAGQGKNSGANVLTF,TGCAGTGCTAGAGCGGGGCAGGGTAAAAACTCTGGGGCCAACGTCCTGACTTTC
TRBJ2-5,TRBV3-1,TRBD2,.,CASSQAGTSEETQYF,TGTGCCAGCAGCCAAGCCGGGACTAGCGAGGAGACCCAGTACTTC
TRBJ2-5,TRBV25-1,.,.,CASSDTGPGLETQYF,TGTGCCAGCAGTGATACGGGACCCGGCTTGGAGACCCAGTACTTC
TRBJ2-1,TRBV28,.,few,CASSPPGRGQEVRRNEQFF,TGTGCCAGCAGTCCCCCGGGCAGGGGCCAGGAGGTCAGGAGAAATGAGCAGTTCTTC
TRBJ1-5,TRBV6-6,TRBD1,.,CASSNGDSGNQPQHF,TGTGCCAGCAGCAATGGGGACAGTGGCAATCAGCCCCAGCATTTT
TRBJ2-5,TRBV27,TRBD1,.,CASSPQGAAETQYF,TGTGCCAGCAGTCCCCAGGGGGCTGCAGAGACCCAGTACTTC
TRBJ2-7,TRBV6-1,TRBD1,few,CASSAGTGGTYEQYF,TGTGCCAGCAGTGCCGGGACAGGGGGCACCTACGAGCAGTACTTC
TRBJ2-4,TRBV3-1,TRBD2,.,CASSQGVAGRFIQYF,TGTGCCAGCAGCCAAGGTGTAGCGGGACGTTTCATTCAGTACTTC
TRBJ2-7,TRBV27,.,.,CASSLSGREPSEQYF,TGTGCCAGCAGTTTATCAGGGAGAGAGCCTAGCGAGCAGTACTTC
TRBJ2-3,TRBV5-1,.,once,CASSLALANMDTQYF,TGCGCCAGCAGCTTGGCTCTAGCAAATATGGATACGCAGTATTTT
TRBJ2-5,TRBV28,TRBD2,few,CASSLYGSGREETQYF,TGTGCCAGCAGTTTATATGGCAGCGGGAGGGAAGAGACCCAGTACTTC
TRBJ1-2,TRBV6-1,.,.,CASSVQGKVYGYTF,TGTGCCAGCAGTGTCCAGGGGAAGGTCTATGGCTACACCTTC
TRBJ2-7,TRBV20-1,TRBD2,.,CSARWTSGYHEQYF,TGCAGTGCTAGATGGACTAGCGGGTATCACGAGCAGTACTTC
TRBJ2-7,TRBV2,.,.,CASRRKGDEQYF,TGTGCCAGCAGGCGGAAGGGAGACGAGCAGTACTTC
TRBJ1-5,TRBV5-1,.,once,CASSLEGNSDTQHF,TGCGCCAGCAGCTTGGAGGGCAACTCAGATACGCAGCATTTT
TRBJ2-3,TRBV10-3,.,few,CAISAAGDTQYF,TGTGCCATCAGTGCGGCCGGAGATACGCAGTATTTT
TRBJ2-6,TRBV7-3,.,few,CASSLDREGVLTF,TGTGCCAGCAGCTTAGACAGGGAGGGCGTCCTGACTTTC
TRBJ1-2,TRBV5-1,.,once,CASSLDREMHGYTF,TGCGCCAGCAGCTTGGACAGGGAAATGCATGGCTACACCTTC
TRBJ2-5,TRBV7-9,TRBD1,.,CASSSRGLWETQYF,TGTGCCAGCAGCTCAAGGGGGCTCTGGGAGACCCAGTACTTC
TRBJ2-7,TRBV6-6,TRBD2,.,CASSYPSGTSYEQYF,TGTGCCAGCAGTTACCCTAGCGGGACTTCCTACGAGCAGTACTTC
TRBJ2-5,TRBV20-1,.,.,CSARPFRGAGETQYF,TGCAGTGCTAGACCATTCAGGGGAGCGGGAGAGACCCAGTACTTC
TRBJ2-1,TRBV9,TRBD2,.,CASSVETSGRTGSYNEQFF,TGTGCCAGCAGCGTAGAGACTAGCGGGAGGACGGGATCCTACAATGAGCAGTTCTTC
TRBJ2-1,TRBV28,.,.,CASSFSSHNEQFF,TGTGCCAGCAGTTTCTCCTCCCACAATGAGCAGTTCTTC
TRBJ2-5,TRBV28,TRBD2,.,CASSHHGLADKETQYF,TGTGCCAGCTCCCACCACGGACTAGCGGATAAAGAGACCCAGTACTTC
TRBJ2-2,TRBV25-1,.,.,CATRKKKGEELFF,TGTGCCACCCGAAAGAAAAAGGGGGAAGAGCTGTTTTTT
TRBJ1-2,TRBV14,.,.,CASSPGRNYGYTF,TGTGCCAGCAGCCCGGGGCGTAACTATGGCTACACCTTC
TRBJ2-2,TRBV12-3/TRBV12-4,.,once,CASSLTSQVGELFF,TGTGCCAGCAGTTTAACTAGCCAGGTCGGGGAGCTGTTTTTT
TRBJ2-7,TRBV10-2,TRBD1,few,CASTMGQGYEQYF,TGCGCCAGCACTATGGGACAGGGCTACGAGCAGTACTTC
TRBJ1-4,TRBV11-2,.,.,CASSLGGVGNEKLFF,TGTGCCAGCAGCTTAGGCGGGGTCGGTAATGAAAAACTGTTTTTT
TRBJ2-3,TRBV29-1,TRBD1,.,CSVEGQGIITDTQYF,TGCAGCGTTGAGGGACAGGGGATAATCACAGATACGCAGTATTTT
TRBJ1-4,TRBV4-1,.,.,CASSQELRQGDEKLFF,TGCGCCAGCAGCCAAGAGTTGCGGCAGGGAGATGAAAAACTGTTTTTT
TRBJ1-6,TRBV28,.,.,CASSGARGTGSPLHF,TGTGCCAGCAGCGGAGCGAGAGGAACGGGTTCACCCCTCCACTTT
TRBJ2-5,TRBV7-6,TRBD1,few,CASSFAVFPGQQETQYF,TGTGCCAGCAGCTTTGCAGTTTTTCCGGGACAGCAAGAGACCCAGTACTTC
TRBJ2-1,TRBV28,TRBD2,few,CASSGTSGRFYNEQFF,TGTGCCAGCTCCGGCACTAGCGGGAGGTTCTACAATGAGCAGTTCTTC
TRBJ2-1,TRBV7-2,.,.,CASSFMYPTYNEQFF,TGTGCCAGCAGCTTCATGTACCCCACCTACAATGAGCAGTTCTTC
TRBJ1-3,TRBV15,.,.,CATSRENRLTGNTIYF,TGTGCCACCAGCAGAGAAAACAGGCTGACTGGAAACACCATATATTTT